Below are 19 T cell receptor beta chains sequenced from a single sample in a study of blood T cell repertoires in COVID-19. Generated by immunoSEQ multiplex PCR, the TCRdb table keeps only in-frame clones and is missing some. The table shows some 400,000 clones, with over 75% occurring only once. The sequenced sample consisted of PBMCs or T cells enriched from blood (not recorded which). Source of these receptors: a man aged 25-45 years who had recovered from COVID-19.

This clone has a single count. The gene calls are TRBV19 and TRBJ2-2; 9 bases are shared with TRBD1. The CDR3 extends over 16 amino acids. The ends lost 5 bases at V and 5 bases at J; junction bases unmatched: 9. The germline gives CDR1 LNHDA, CDR2 SQIVND (reference sequence). The CDR3 DNA follows: TGTGCCAGTAGTGCCGGGACAGGGCATCCGACCGGGGAGCTGTTTTTT. Translated, it gives CASSAGTGHPTGELFF.

The CDR3 spells CASSPGQPQGKLFF. CDR3 DNA: TGCGCCAGCAGCCCGGGACAGCCACAGGGGAAACTGTTTTTT. The chain couples TRBV5-1 to TRBJ1-4; 7 nucleotides line up with TRBD1. The ends lost 4 bases at V and 11 bases at J; junction bases unmatched: 11. Germline values: CDR1 SGHRS, CDR2 YFSETQ. The CDR3 totals 14 residues.

This chain links TRBV10-2 with TRBJ2-1; D unclear. The V end lost 0 bases, the J end lost 6 bases, and 6 bases lay between the germline ends. The CDR3 is made up of 13 amino acids. Germline values: CDR1 WSHSY, CDR2 SAAADI. CDR3 nucleotides: TGCGCCAGCAGTGAGTCCGCTAGCAATGAGCAGTTCTTC. It codes for CASSESASNEQFF.

J is TRBJ2-1 and V is TRBV5-4; 8 bases fit TRBD2. The germline V gene has CDR1 SGHNT and CDR2 YYREEE (reference sequence). This CDR3 region has 15 residues. V dropped 3 bases and J dropped 6; count of bases not matched to a gene: 8. The CDR3 region is CASSSAGGARNEQFF. CDR3 DNA: TGTGCCAGCAGCTCGGCGGGAGGTGCCCGCAATGAGCAGTTCTTC.

The genes are TRBV3-1 (or the pseudogene TRBV3-2) and TRBJ2-1; 11 bases are shared with TRBD2. Germline V gene lookup returns CDR1 LGHDT and CDR2 YNNKEL (reference sequence). V lost 4 bases and J lost 9; bases outside the gene matches: 8. The CDR3 contains 15 residues. CDR3 bases: TGTGCCAGCAGCCTCGGGACTAGCGGTAGCGTTGAGCAGTTCTTC. Residues: CASSLGTSGSVEQFF.

This clone was found a few times. The V gene is TRBV10-1, the J gene TRBJ1-1, with 9 bases matching TRBD1. The length of the CDR3 is 13 residues. J was trimmed by 3 bases and V by 6 bases; bases with no gene match: 2. Germline V gene lookup returns CDR1 WNHNN and CDR2 SYGVQD (reference sequence). The CDR3 DNA reads TGCGCCAGCAGGGGACAGGGTGACACTGAAGCTTTCTTT. This gives the protein CASRGQGDTEAFF.

The chain recombines TRBV7-9 with TRBJ1-1; tentative D call: TRBD1 (6 bases). CDR1 SEHNR and CDR2 FQNEAQ come from the germline V gene (reference sequence). V lost 5 bases and J 4 bases, leaving 14 bases between the germline ends. This CDR3 contains 14 residues. CDR3 protein: CASSPTGRGTEAFF. For the CDR3, the DNA is TGTGCCAGCAGCCCCACAGGGAGGGGCACTGAAGCTTTCTTT.

The J gene is TRBJ2-7, the V gene TRBV28; TRBD2 matches 7 bases. Unmatched junction bases numbered 10, after V lost 10 bases and J lost 1 base. This CDR3 contains 14 residues. Germline CDR1 and CDR2: MDHEN and SYDVKM. The CDR3 loop reads CATDEGRESYEQYF. The CDR3 DNA is TGTGCCACCGATGAGGGGCGGGAGTCCTACGAGCAGTACTTC.

The V gene is TRBV6-2 or TRBV6-3, the J gene TRBJ2-7; TRBD1 agrees at 7 bases. The V gene end was trimmed by 4 bases and the J gene end by 3 bases; junction bases not matched to a gene: 3. CDR1 and CDR2 from the germline V gene are MNHEY and SVGEGT. The CDR3 totals 13 residues. The CDR3 is CASSSDRYYEQYF. As DNA, the CDR3 is TGTGCCAGCAGTTCGGACAGGTACTACGAGCAGTACTTC.

The chain couples TRBV27 to TRBJ2-5; 7 bases fit TRBD1. The V and J ends lost 4 bases and 1 base, in that order; junction bases with no gene match: 6. Germline-derived CDR1 and CDR2 are MNHEY and SMNVEV (reference sequence). The CDR3 length is 15 residues. In DNA, the CDR3 is TGTGCCAGCAGTTCCGGGACAGTGATCCAAGAGACCCAGTACTTC. It codes for CASSSGTVIQETQYF.

V is TRBV5-1 and J is TRBJ2-1; 9 nucleotides align to TRBD2. Germline V gene data show CDR1 as SGHRS and CDR2 as YFSETQ. Trimming removed 3 bases from V and 6 bases from J; junction bases left unmatched: 4. The length of the CDR3 is 14 residues. The CDR3 sequence: CASSSLAGVNEQFF. Written as DNA, the CDR3 is TGCGCCAGCAGCTCGTTAGCGGGAGTCAATGAGCAGTTCTTC. Full variable domain (missing parts from reference TRBV5-1 and TRBJ2-1): KAGVTQTPRYLIKTRGQQVTLSCSPISGHRSVSWYQQTPGQGLQFLFEYFSETQRNKGNFPGRFSGRQFSNSRSEMNVSTLELGDSALYLCASSSLAGVNEQFFGPGTRLTVL.

This sequence joins TRBV18 and TRBJ2-7; 12 bases line up with TRBD2. Germline CDR1 and CDR2: KGHSH and LQKENI. The CDR3 runs to 15 residues. The ends lost 3 bases at V and 5 bases at J; junction bases unmatched: 5. In nucleotides, the CDR3 is TGTGCCAGCTCACCGACTAGCGGGAGACGTAACGAGCAGTACTTC. Translated: CASSPTSGRRNEQYF.

The V and J genes are TRBV19 and TRBJ1-4; 11 bases map to TRBD1. V lost 9 bases to trimming and J lost 7 bases; unmatched junction nucleotides: 10. The CDR3 length is 15 residues. Per the germline V gene, CDR1 is LNHDA and CDR2 is SQIVND (reference sequence). The CDR3 is CASENLGQGVEKLFF. DNA for the CDR3: TGTGCCAGCGAGAACCTGGGACAGGGGGTTGAAAAACTGTTTTTT.

This CDR3 reads CASSQDRSQETQYF. CDR3 DNA sequence: TGTGCCAGCAGTCAGGACAGGTCGCAAGAGACCCAGTACTTC. The J gene is TRBJ2-5, the V gene TRBV2, with 7 bases fitting TRBD1. The J segment lost 2 bases and the V segment lost 5 bases, leaving 5 bases of the junction unmatched. This CDR3 has 14 residues. Per the germline V gene, CDR1 is SNHLY and CDR2 is FYNNEI. Complete variable domain (other parts from reference TRBV2 and TRBJ2-5): EPEVTQTPSHQVTQMGQEVILRCVPISNHLYFYWYRQILGQKVEFLVSFYNNEISEKSEIFDDQFSVERPDGSNFTLKIRSTKLEDSAMYFCASSQDRSQETQYFGPGTRLLVL.

The chain combines TRBV5-4 with TRBJ2-1, with 8 bases fitting TRBD2. The V gene end was trimmed by 3 bases and the J gene end by 5 bases; junction bases not matched to a gene: 10. This CDR3 is 16 amino acids long. Germline loops: CDR1 SGHNT, CDR2 YYREEE (reference sequence). CDR3 coding DNA: TGTGCCAGCAGCTCGGGAGGGCTGAATTTCAACAATGAGCAGTTCTTC. Its protein is CASSSGGLNFNNEQFF. Combining the CDR3 with reference TRBV5-4 and TRBJ2-1 gives the whole variable domain ETGVTQSPTHLIKTRGQQVTLRCSSQSGHNTVSWYQQALGQGPQFIFQYYREEENGRGNFPPRFSGLQFPNYSSELNVNALELDDSALYLCASSSGGLNFNNEQFFGPGTRLTVL.

The V and J genes are TRBV29-1 and TRBJ2-2; 8 nucleotides line up with TRBD2. The germline V gene encodes CDR1 SQVTM and CDR2 ANQGSEA. The length of the CDR3 is 14 residues. V trimming: 6 bases; J trimming: 0 bases; junction bases outside the gene matches: 3. Here the CDR3 reads CSVEGLANTGELFF. In DNA, the CDR3 is TGCAGCGTAGAGGGACTAGCGAACACCGGGGAGCTGTTTTTT.

V is TRBV2 and J is TRBJ1-1; D not resolved. V was clipped by 4 bases and J by 4 bases, with 16 bases between them. This CDR3 has 15 amino acids. The germline V gene has CDR1 SNHLY and CDR2 FYNNEI. CDR3 sequence: CASSALDGSGTEAFF. CDR3 bases: TGTGCCAGCAGTGCTTTAGACGGGAGCGGCACTGAAGCTTTCTTT.

The CDR3 DNA follows: TGTGCCAGCAGCCTTAACAGGGTAGCCAAAAACATTCAGTACTTC. Its translation: CASSLNRVAKNIQYF. The chain has TRBV5-6 and TRBJ2-4; possibly TRBD1 for D (6 bases). Deletions cut 4 bases from V and 0 bases from J, with 11 bases between. The CDR3 consists of 15 residues. CDR1 and CDR2 (germline): SGHDT, YYEEEE. The complete variable domain, with remaining parts taken from reference TRBV5-6 and TRBJ2-4, reads DAGVTQSPTHLIKTRGQQVTLRCSPKSGHDTVSWYQQALGQGPQFIFQYYEEEERQRGNFPDRFSGHQFPNYSSELNVNALLLGDSALYLCASSLNRVAKNIQYFGAGTRLSVL.

The rearrangement links TRBV5-1 to TRBJ1-6, with D possibly TRBD1 on 5 matching bases. The germline CDR1 and CDR2 sequences are SGHRS and YFSETQ. This CDR3 region has 13 residues. Trimming left V 4 bases short and J 8 bases short, with 10 bases between. CDR3 sequence (DNA): TGCGCCAGCAGCCCCGGGGGTGATTCACCCCTCCACTTT. Translated: CASSPGGDSPLHF.